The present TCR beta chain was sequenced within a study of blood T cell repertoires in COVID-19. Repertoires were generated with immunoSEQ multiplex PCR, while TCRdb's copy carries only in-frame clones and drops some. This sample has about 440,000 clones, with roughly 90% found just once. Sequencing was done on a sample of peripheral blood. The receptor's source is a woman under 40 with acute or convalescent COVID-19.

Written as DNA, the CDR3 is TGCGCCAGCAGCTCCCAGGAGGCGCTTAATTCACCCCTCCACTTT. Its protein is CASSSQEALNSPLHF. This chain connects TRBV5-1 to TRBJ1-6; D is unresolved. V lost 3 bases and J 6 bases, leaving 13 bases between the germline ends. Looked up from germline, CDR1 is SGHRS and CDR2 is YFSETQ. The CDR3 sequence is 15 residues long.